The sequence of this T cell receptor (beta chain) was determined in a study of T cell responses to AZD1222 COVID-19 vaccine. Study observations and caveats: Spike-specific TCR breadth and depth grew following two AZD1222 doses. White British ancestry dominated among donors, who included more females, and clonal diversity was possibly underestimated. Among AZD1222 vaccinees, only five to seven were seropositive at baseline.

This clone was seen more than once but under ten times. The antigen is undetermined. Clones were sequenced by immunoSEQ multiplex PCR, and TCRdb holds only the in-frame ones, with some missing. Of 75,000 to 100,000 clones listed, nearly 90% are singletons. The CDR3 extends over 12 amino acids. Germline V gene lookup returns CDR1 MNHEY and CDR2 SVGEGT. Trimming removed 5 bases at V and 4 bases at J, with 9 bases between. The sample consisted of peripheral blood, taken on day 0 of AZD1222 vaccination. The clonotype was recovered from an adult in good health. V usage is TRBV6-2 or TRBV6-3 and J usage is TRBJ2-7, with D possibly being TRBD1 (5 bases). The CDR3 DNA reads TGTGCCAGCAGTAACCAGGGTTACGAGCAGTACTTC. It yields the protein CASSNQGYEQYF.